The 30 T cell receptor beta chains below all came from one sample that was sequenced in a study of T cells after yellow fever vaccination. TCRdb reanalysed the 5' RACE reads using MiXCR and keeps one entry per CDR3 protein. This sample has about 340,000 distinct CDR3 sequences, with around 12% found just once. Sample: CD4+ T cells sorted from PBMCs, taken 15 days after the yellow fever booster vaccination. The origin of the receptors is a man younger than 35 who received the YFV17D yellow fever vaccine.

The table lists this clonotype with a few counts. The rearrangement joins TRBV20-1 to TRBJ1-6, with D perhaps matching TRBD1 (6 bases). The CDR3 contains 13 residues. The ends were cut back, 3 bases at V and 6 bases at J, with 9 bases in the middle. Germline lookup yields CDR1 DFQATT and CDR2 SNEGSKA (reference sequence). CDR3 nucleotides: TGCAGTGCTAGCAGACAGGTTAATTCACCCCTCCACTTT. It is translated as CSASRQVNSPLHF.

Of note for this clonotype: The junction and the germline gene differ at one end; a read error may be behind it. V is TRBV7-9 and J is TRBJ1-2; D is uncertain. From germline, CDR1 is SEHNR and CDR2 FQNEAQ (reference sequence). The CDR3 sequence is 12 residues long. The CDR3 protein is CAGSQVEFGYTF. CDR3 nucleotides: TGTGCCGGCAGCCAGGTAGAGTTTGGCTACACCTTC.

This clonotype came up a few times. The chain combines TRBV5-4 with TRBJ2-7; D is unclear. Looked up from germline, CDR1 is SGHNT and CDR2 is YYREEE (reference sequence). Trimming left V 3 bases short and J 3 bases short, with 10 bases between. The CDR3 runs 13 residues. Here the CDR3 reads CASSYEQGYEQYF. The CDR3 DNA reads TGTGCCAGCAGCTACGAGCAAGGCTACGAGCAGTACTTC.

This clonotype was recorded a few times. This sequence joins TRBV4-3 and TRBJ2-6; the match to TRBD1 covers 7 bases. The CDR3 sequence is 16 residues long. V lost 1 base and J lost 1; bases outside the gene matches: 1. CDR1 and CDR2 from the germline V gene are LGHNA and YSLEER. The CDR3 nucleotides read TGCGCCAGCAGCCAAGTACAGGGGTCTGGGGCCAACGTCCTGACTTTC. It codes for CASSQVQGSGANVLTF.

In this sample, this clonotype turned up many times. This chain joins TRBV7-2 and TRBJ2-7; TRBD1 matches at 8 bases. This CDR3 has 15 residues. Germline V gene data show CDR1 as SGHTA and CDR2 as FQGNSA. V shed 2 bases, J shed 3 bases, and the junction held 6 bases outside the gene matches. The chain's CDR3 is CASSLSFGQGYEQYF. For the CDR3, the DNA is TGTGCCAGCAGCTTAAGTTTCGGACAGGGCTACGAGCAGTACTTC.

This clonotype was counted many times. This chain joins TRBV4-2 and TRBJ2-1; 11 nucleotides align to TRBD1. The V gene end was trimmed by 0 bases and the J gene end by 4 bases; junction bases not matched to a gene: 2. Germline-derived CDR1 and CDR2 are LGHNA and YNFKEQ. There are 16 residues in the CDR3. DNA for the CDR3: TGTGCCAGCAGCCAAGATAGGGACAGGGGGTACAATGAGCAGTTCTTC. Amino acids: CASSQDRDRGYNEQFF.

This clonotype was counted at least ten times. This chain joins TRBV5-1 and TRBJ2-5; TRBD2 aligns across 8 bases. The CDR3 is 15 residues long. The germline V gene has CDR1 SGHRS and CDR2 YFSETQ. Germline trimming cut 7 bases from V and 3 bases from J; bases unmatched to any gene: 11. The CDR3 reads CASAAGTSGEETQYF. CDR3 sequence (DNA): TGCGCCAGCGCCGCCGGAACTAGCGGTGAAGAGACCCAGTACTTC.

Only a few counts were recorded for this clonotype. The chain carries TRBV5-4 and TRBJ2-3; 7 bases are shared with TRBD2. CDR1 is SGHNT, CDR2 YYREEE, per germline (reference sequence). The CDR3 contains 16 residues. The J segment lost 1 base and the V segment lost 5 bases, leaving 10 bases of the junction unmatched. CDR3: CASRNQAGRRTDTQYF. The CDR3 nucleotides read TGTGCCAGCAGGAATCAAGCGGGGAGGCGCACAGATACGCAGTATTTT.

CDR3 sequence reads: CSATDGAYEQYV. CDR3 bases: TGCAGTGCAACCGACGGAGCCTACGAGCAGTACGTC. The chain couples TRBV20-1 to TRBJ2-7; unclear D gene. Trimming pared 6 bases from V and 2 bases from J, leaving 11 bases between. In germline, CDR1 is DFQATT, CDR2 SNEGSKA (reference sequence). The CDR3 totals 12 residues.

This rearrangement joins TRBV18 to TRBJ2-7; D unclear. The CDR3 consists of 15 residues. Trimming cost V 6 bases and J 3 bases, with 18 bases left between them. Germline CDR1 is KGHSH and CDR2 is LQKENI. This CDR3 is CASSSNVVTNYEQYF. The CDR3 DNA reads TGTGCCAGCTCCTCAAATGTGGTAACCAACTACGAGCAGTACTTC.

This clonotype was picked up a small number of times. This rearrangement joins TRBV7-9 to TRBJ2-5; 14 bases agree with TRBD2. V trimming: 5 bases; J trimming: 1 base; junction bases outside the gene matches: 3. CDR3 length: 16 residues. CDR1 and CDR2 (germline): SEHNR, FQNEAQ (reference sequence). DNA of the CDR3: TGTGCCAGCAGCCAGGGACTAGCGGGGGTCCAAGAGACCCAGTACTTC. It specifies CASSQGLAGVQETQYF.

The chain employs TRBV15 and TRBJ1-2; tentatively, D is TRBD1 (6 bases). The CDR3 contains 15 residues. Trimming removed 0 bases from V and 5 bases from J, with 13 bases in between. In germline, CDR1 is LNHNV, CDR2 YYDKDF (reference sequence). The CDR3 reads CATSRDPITGYGYTF. In DNA form, the CDR3 reads TGTGCCACCAGCAGAGATCCAATAACAGGGTATGGCTACACCTTC.

This clonotype was counted between two and nine times. The J gene is TRBJ2-7, the V gene TRBV7-2, with D tentatively TRBD1 (6 bases). With 3 bases removed from V and 2 bases from J, the gap between germline ends came to 14 bases. Germline CDR1 reads SGHTA; CDR2 reads FQGNSA. This CDR3 has 15 residues. The CDR3 region is CASSFRGGKAYEQYF. In DNA, the CDR3 is TGTGCCAGCAGCTTCAGGGGTGGGAAGGCCTACGAGCAGTACTTC.

This chain links TRBV5-5 with TRBJ1-2, with unresolved D. Germline V gives CDR1 SGHKS, CDR2 YYEKEE (reference sequence). The CDR3 totals 13 residues. Trimming pared 0 bases from V and 5 bases from J, leaving 8 bases between. CDR3 DNA sequence: TGTGCCAGCAGCTTGGACAGCTTGTATGGCTACACCTTC. Encoded protein: CASSLDSLYGYTF.

The J gene is TRBJ1-3, the V gene TRBV5-5, with a weak D call TRBD1 (6 bases). CDR1 is SGHKS and CDR2 is YYEKEE in the germline V gene (reference sequence). The CDR3 extends over 15 amino acids. V was trimmed by 0 bases and J by 2 bases, leaving 9 bases between them. CDR3 bases: TGTGCCAGCAGCTTGGCCGCAGGGGCTGGAAACACCATATATTTT. Its translation: CASSLAAGAGNTIYF.

This clonotype has more than one count but fewer than ten. This chain connects TRBV18 to TRBJ2-3; 7 nucleotides line up with TRBD1. The CDR3 spans 18 residues. The junction had 11 bases not matched to a gene; V was cut back by 2 bases and J by 0 bases. Germline-derived CDR1 and CDR2 are KGHSH and LQKENI. The CDR3: CASSPYMTGFASTDTQYF. DNA for the CDR3: TGTGCCAGCTCACCATATATGACAGGGTTTGCTAGCACAGATACGCAGTATTTT. Filled out from reference TRBV18 and TRBJ2-3, the complete variable domain reads NAGVMQNPRHLVRRRGQEARLRCSPMKGHSHVYWYRQLPEEGLKFMVYLQKENIIDESGMPKERFSAEFPKEGPSILRIQQVVRGDSAAYFCASSPYMTGFASTDTQYFGPGTRLTVL.

J is TRBJ2-2 and V is TRBV7-9; TRBD2 is a possible D gene (5 bases). Germline CDR1 reads SEHNR; CDR2 reads FQNEAQ (reference sequence). The CDR3 length is 17 residues. Trimming took 4 bases from V and 5 from J, leaving 20 bases between them. The CDR3 DNA reads TGTGCCAGCAGCTGGGGTCTCCTAGGGCCGGGGACCGGGGAGCTGTTTTTT. Translating gives CASSWGLLGPGTGELFF.

This clonotype was picked up a small number of times. The chain joins TRBV6-1 to TRBJ1-2; 9 nucleotides match TRBD1. Germline-derived CDR1 and CDR2 are MNHNS and SASEGT. The CDR3 contains 14 residues. V shed 4 bases, J shed 8 bases, and the junction held 8 bases outside the gene matches. CDR3 sequence (DNA): TGTGCCAGCAGTGCCGAGGGACAGGGATTCGGCTACACCTTC. As protein: CASSAEGQGFGYTF.

This clonotype was counted ten times or more. The chain combines TRBV12-3 or TRBV12-4 with TRBJ2-2; D may be TRBD1 (6 bases). With 6 bases removed from V and 5 bases from J, the gap between germline ends came to 7 bases. The CDR3 is 12 residues long. The CDR3 region is CASSRGTGELFF. The CDR3 DNA follows: TGTGCCAGCAGCAGGGGAACCGGGGAGCTGTTTTTT.

The rearrangement links TRBV2 to TRBJ2-5; 8 positions agree with TRBD2. Germline V gene data show CDR1 as SNHLY and CDR2 as FYNNEI. V gave up 7 bases and J gave up 5 bases; unmatched junction bases: 12. The CDR3 has 15 amino acids. As DNA, the CDR3 is TGTGCCAGCAACCAGCGGGGGCCCCAAGGGGAGACCCAGTACTTC. Protein product: CASNQRGPQGETQYF.

This clonotype has just a few counts. This rearrangement joins TRBV15 to TRBJ1-5; TRBD1 is a possible D gene (5 bases). The CDR3 is 14 amino acids. V lost 9 bases and J 0 bases, leaving 12 bases between the germline ends. CDR1 is LNHNV and CDR2 is YYDKDF in the germline V gene (reference sequence). The CDR3 protein is CATGRWASNQPQHF. DNA for the CDR3: TGTGCCACGGGACGGTGGGCTAGCAATCAGCCCCAGCATTTT.

This clonotype turned up a few times. CDR3 loop: CASRAGTRVSGELFF. For the CDR3, the DNA is TGTGCCAGCAGGGCCGGGACTAGAGTCTCCGGGGAGCTGTTTTTT. The chain couples TRBV6-5 to TRBJ2-2; 8 nucleotides line up with TRBD2. From germline, CDR1 is MNHEY and CDR2 SVGAGI. V lost 6 bases and J lost 6; bases outside the gene matches: 9. CDR3 length equals 15 residues.

This clonotype appeared a few times. The V gene is TRBV25-1, the J gene TRBJ1-6, with D maybe TRBD1 (6 bases). The V end lost 6 bases, the J end lost 0 bases, and 15 bases lay between the germline ends. The germline V gene encodes CDR1 MGHDK and CDR2 SYGVNS. This CDR3 is built from 17 residues. In DNA, the CDR3 is TGTGCCAGCAGGGTAAGGGGACATAGCTCCTATAATTCACCCCTCCACTTT. Protein product: CASRVRGHSSYNSPLHF.

The chain uses TRBV11-2 and TRBJ2-3; D not resolved. Trimming removed 0 bases at V and 0 bases at J, with 10 bases between. Per germline, CDR1 SGHAT and CDR2 FQNNGV. The CDR3 loop spans 16 amino acids. CDR3 DNA: TGTGCCAGCAGCTTAGACTATAGCCGCAGCACAGATACGCAGTATTTT. Protein product: CASSLDYSRSTDTQYF.

This clonotype came up a few times. J is TRBJ1-5 and V is TRBV5-1; 8 nucleotides line up with TRBD1. Germline CDR1 is SGHRS and CDR2 is YFSETQ. The junction had 3 bases not matched to a gene; V was cut back by 4 bases and J by 3 bases. The CDR3 is 14 residues long. The CDR3 coding sequence is TGCGCCAGCAGCCCAGGGGGCTACAATCAGCCCCAGCATTTT. Protein sequence: CASSPGGYNQPQHF. Full variable domain (missing parts from reference TRBV5-1 and TRBJ1-5): KAGVTQTPRYLIKTRGQQVTLSCSPISGHRSVSWYQQTPGQGLQFLFEYFSETQRNKGNFPGRFSGRQFSNSRSEMNVSTLELGDSALYLCASSPGGYNQPQHFGDGTRLSIL.

The chain recombines TRBV28 with TRBJ2-1, with TRBD2 identical over 8 bases. CDR1 is MDHEN and CDR2 is SYDVKM in the germline V gene. This CDR3 is 14 amino acids long. Trimming took 6 bases from V and 8 from J; bases not matched to a gene: 9. This CDR3 is CASRSGGGLYEQFF. For the CDR3, the DNA is TGTGCCAGCAGGTCGGGGGGGGGCCTCTATGAGCAGTTCTTC. The whole variable domain, remainder taken from reference TRBV28 and TRBJ2-1, is DVKVTQSSRYLVKRTGEKVFLECVQDMDHENMFWYRQDPGLGLRLIYFSYDVKMKEKGDIPEGYSVSREKKERFSLILESASTNQTSMYLCASRSGGGLYEQFFGPGTRLTVL.

This clonotype was counted only a few times. The chain joins TRBV20-1 to TRBJ1-1; D unresolved. The V gene's germline CDR1 is DFQATT and CDR2 SNEGSKA (reference sequence). The CDR3 length is 13 residues. V was pared by 0 bases and J by 7 bases, with 12 bases between. The CDR3 sequence is CSARDPPGYEAFF. The CDR3 DNA follows: TGCAGTGCTAGAGACCCACCAGGCTATGAAGCTTTCTTT.

This clonotype showed up many times. The CDR3 sequence: CASSQDRGCCEAFF. The CDR3 region has the DNA TGTGCCAGCAGCCAAGACAGGGGGTGTTGTGAAGCTTTCTTT. The rearrangement links TRBV3-1 to TRBJ1-1; TRBD1 matches at 7 bases. Germline CDR1 and CDR2: LGHDT and YNNKEL (reference sequence). Trimming cost V 0 bases and J 7 bases; bases outside gene matches: 5. The CDR3 contains 14 residues.

This chain connects TRBV3-1 to TRBJ2-7, with TRBD1 matching over 10 bases. Germline CDR1 reads LGHDT; CDR2 reads YNNKEL (reference sequence). This CDR3 has 13 residues. Germline trimming cut 7 bases from V and 6 bases from J; bases unmatched to any gene: 6. CDR3 amino acids: CASISGQGSEQYF. For the CDR3, the DNA is TGTGCCAGCATATCGGGACAGGGGAGCGAGCAGTACTTC.

This clonotype occurred a few times. The chain carries TRBV6-5 and TRBJ1-3; no clear D gene. Per the germline V gene, CDR1 is MNHEY and CDR2 is SVGAGI. The CDR3 spans 15 residues. Deletions cut 6 bases from V and 0 bases from J, with 12 bases between. CDR3 in amino acids: CASSASWSSGNTIYF. The CDR3 DNA reads TGTGCCAGCAGCGCCTCCTGGAGCTCTGGAAACACCATATATTTT.